The source of this T cell receptor (beta chain) is a study of blood T cells in healthy people across ages (dated by TCRdb to the mid-2010s). Background for the entire study: Template switching captured roughly one uniquely barcoded TCR beta cDNA molecule per two T cells in model experiments. Donors were grouped into four age groups: young (average approximately 16 years), middle-aged (around 39), aged (roughly 67) and long-lived (approximately 81). The study measured age-related changes in TCR beta repertoire diversity using deep sequencing normalized with unique cDNA molecular identifiers. To avoid experimental bias, donors of different ages were distributed randomly across sequencing lanes. Using the same blood draw, the study looked at two additional independent replicas of 1 million unique cDNA reads for two donors, one aged 18 to 30 and the other aged 80 or older. Study-wide findings and limitations: Because donor CMV infection status was unknown, age-related changes in expanded clonotypes were potentially confounded. A strong correlation was found between observed TCR beta diversity and the percentage of naive T cells measured by flow cytometry. Compared with the aged group, more naive CD4+ T cells, fewer expanded clones and increased TCR diversity were shown by the long-lived group, suggesting age selection. Because profiling used bulk unsorted PBMCs, naive and antigen-experienced compartments could not be compared conclusively. Total diversity estimates from one million sequenced T cells were considered lower bounds and underestimates. Observed TCR beta diversity per million T cells fell roughly linearly with age, and a significant reduction was already apparent by age around 40.

A remark on this clonotype: Its antigen is not yet known. One end of the junction does not line up with germline, which may come from a read error.

The library was made by 5' RACE. TCRdb records Illumina HiSeq 2500 as the sequencer. The second PCR ran for roughly 7 to 12 cycles and used a J-beta primer mix along with a sample-barcoded 5' primer. A template-switch 5' adaptor carrying 12 random nucleotides introduced a unique molecular identifier onto each TCR beta cDNA molecule. Each sample yielded at least 3 million CDR3-containing paired-end reads. All of the RNA was converted into first-strand cDNA using the Mint cDNA synthesis kit, with a TRBC-specific oligonucleotide serving as the primer. All cDNA was treated with uracil-DNA glycosylase and then went through a first 18-cycle PCR with the universal primers M1SS and BC2_uni_R. The study's processing was this. Normalization of each sample was performed by random selection of 1 million high-quality reads, each carrying a distinct molecular identifier. Reads with shared molecular identifiers were discarded instead of being binned into consensus sequences. MiTCR, set to a Q25 quality threshold and the strictest error-elimination algorithm, was used for CDR3 identification, clonotype clustering and error correction. Lower-bound total TCR beta diversity was estimated with a nonparametric unseen species model using Euler transformation. Through fastp at Q25 and MiXCR, TCRdb rebuilt clones from the public reads, retaining in-frame beta chains. Each entry is one CDR3 protein sequence, shown with its most common DNA and genes. In this record, the V and J calls reflect TCRdb's handling and not the investigators' own analysis. The sample includes around 1,100,000 distinct CDR3 sequences, with more than 30% observed a single time. The ten biggest clones cover 10% to 15% of the sample.

Donors were a few dozen systemically healthy Caucasian individuals from Russia aged roughly 6 to 90 years. Each donor gave 8 to 10 milliliters of peripheral blood, drawn into EDTA-treated Vacutainer tubes. Ficoll-Paque density-gradient centrifugation was used to isolate PBMCs, with at least 7 million per sample. Total RNA was extracted from PBMCs with Trizol reagent, with at least 5.5 micrograms obtained per sample. For every donor, an aliquot of PBMCs went through flow cytometry to measure the percentages of naive CD45RAhigh/CD27high T cells. Inclusive of the bounding cysteine and phenylalanine, the CDR3 is 14 residues long. Only the CDR3 DNA stays, 42 bases, in frame from base 1. Sequences MNHEY (CDR1) and SVGAGI (CDR2) are obtained from the germline V gene.

The sequence derives from a man aged 18-30 years in good health. Sequencing was carried out using blood. Recombination connected TRBV6-5 to TRBJ1-3, with TRBD1 perhaps the D gene, on 5 matching bases. The sequence in DNA is TGTGCCAGCATTCCCAGGGCCTCTGGAAACACCACATATTTT. Translated, this gives CASIPRASGNTTYF.